A single sample is the source of the 20 T cell receptor beta chains below, sequenced in a study of T cells after posttransplantation cyclophosphamide. Treatment was busulfan-fludarabine conditioning, a marrow graft, and cyclophosphamide on days +3 and +4. The assay was immunoSEQ multiplex PCR, and TCRdb's table has in-frame clones only and misses some. There are about 15,000 clones in the sample, none observed a single time. This specimen consisted of PBMCs, obtained more than 1,000 days after allogeneic stem cell transplant with posttransplant cyclophosphamide. The origin of the receptors is a female patient aged 40 to 55 who received an allogeneic stem cell transplant from a related donor, was CMV-positive, and had no GVHD. The graft donor may have contributed some T cells.

In its sample, this clone ranks as large. The chain employs TRBV6-1 and TRBJ2-5; D uncertain. CDR1 is MNHNS and CDR2 is SASEGT in the germline V gene. The CDR3 has 13 amino acids. Trimming took 4 bases from V and 1 from J, leaving 7 bases between them. CDR3 DNA: TGTGCCAGCAGTGTCTCGGTCCAAGAGACCCAGTACTTC. The encoded protein is CASSVSVQETQYF.

V is TRBV5-6 and J is TRBJ2-5, with TRBD2 matching 12 bases. V was pared by 2 bases and J by 5 bases, with 10 bases of the junction left unmatched. This CDR3 is 17 amino acids long. CDR1 SGHDT and CDR2 YYEEEE come from the germline V gene. CDR3 DNA: TGTGCCAGCAGCTTCGATACTAGCGGGGGGCCGGTCGAGACCCAGTACTTC. Translating gives CASSFDTSGGPVETQYF.

This clone was found many times. V is TRBV19 and J is TRBJ2-7; 12 bases are a match to TRBD1. The germline gives CDR1 LNHDA, CDR2 SQIVND (reference sequence). Trimming at V came to 2 bases and at J to 2 bases, leaving 4 bases not matched to a gene. The CDR3 extends over 16 amino acids. The CDR3: CASSISGTGGAYEQYF. Here the CDR3 DNA reads TGTGCCAGTAGTATATCTGGGACAGGGGGCGCCTACGAGCAGTACTTC. Full variable domain (missing parts from reference TRBV19 and TRBJ2-7): DGGITQSPKYLFRKEGQNVTLSCEQNLNHDAMYWYRQDPGQGLRLIYYSQIVNDFQKGDIAEGYSVSREKKESFPLTVTSAQKNPTAFYLCASSISGTGGAYEQYFGPGTRLTVT.

This clone was counted many times. The rearrangement uses TRBV2 and TRBJ2-1; the D gene is possibly TRBD1 (6 bases). In germline, CDR1 is SNHLY, CDR2 FYNNEI. V was shortened by 2 bases and J by 13 bases, with 12 bases between the two germline ends. The length of the CDR3 is 12 residues. The CDR3 nucleotides are TGTGCCAGCAGTGAACAGGGGCCCTTACAGTTCTTC. Translation gives CASSEQGPLQFF.

The chain has TRBV12-2 and TRBJ1-2; the table's D gene call, TRBD1, was not cross checked with the DNA. TRBV12-2 is labeled a pseudogene. The CDR3 runs to 18 residues. The CDR3 coding sequence is TGTGCAAGTCGCTTAGCGGGTACAGGGCTCTGGAACATCTATGGCTACACCTTC. Protein product: CASRLAGTGLWNIYGYTF.

This clone was picked up many times. CDR3 protein: CSGTGLETQYF. The CDR3 bases are TGCAGCGGGACAGGGTTAGAGACCCAGTACTTC. The chain joins TRBV29-1 to TRBJ2-5; 8 bases line up with TRBD1. CDR1 and CDR2 from the germline V gene are SQVTM and ANQGSEA. V lost 7 bases to trimming and J lost 4 bases; unmatched junction nucleotides: 2. The CDR3 is 11 amino acids.

V is TRBV28 and J is TRBJ1-4; D not certain. The CDR3 runs 17 residues. Germline loops: CDR1 MDHEN, CDR2 SYDVKM. The V and J ends lost 3 bases and 3 bases respectively, with 17 bases between them. CDR3 residues: CASSLDFRARSNEKLFF. As DNA, the CDR3 is TGTGCCAGCAGTTTGGACTTTCGAGCACGGTCTAATGAAAAACTGTTTTTT.

The rearrangement links TRBV10-3 to TRBJ1-6, with 9 bases matching TRBD1. The CDR3 length is 14 residues. The germline V gene encodes CDR1 ENHRY and CDR2 SYGVKD. After removal of 6 bases from V and 7 bases from J, the junction contained 4 bases not matched to a gene. CDR3 region: CAIRPDRGNSPLHF. The DNA of the CDR3 is TGTGCCATCAGACCGGACAGGGGAAATTCACCCCTCCACTTT.

The table lists this clone with many counts. This chain links TRBV7-2 with TRBJ2-3; 10 bases are shared with TRBD2. Trimming cost V 4 bases and J 2 bases; bases outside gene matches: 9. The CDR3 spans 17 residues. CDR1 SGHTA and CDR2 FQGNSA come from the germline V gene. This CDR3 is CASSSRASGGLTDTQYF. CDR3 bases: TGTGCCAGCAGCTCCCGGGCTAGCGGGGGACTCACAGATACGCAGTATTTT.

This clone was counted many times. This chain links TRBV13 with TRBJ2-3, with TRBD2 matching 9 bases. Germline-derived CDR1 and CDR2 are PRHDT and FYEKMQ (reference sequence). Unmatched junction bases numbered 10, after V lost 3 bases and J lost 6 bases. The CDR3 spans 16 residues. The CDR3 spells CASSFGRGGLADTQYF. The CDR3 bases are TGTGCCAGCAGCTTCGGGCGGGGGGGCCTAGCTGATACGCAGTATTTT. Full variable domain (outside the CDR3, taken from reference TRBV13 and TRBJ2-3): AAGVIQSPRHLIKEKRETATLKCYPIPRHDTVYWYQQGPGQDPQFLISFYEKMQSDKGSIPDRFSAQQFSDYHSELNMSSLELGDSALYFCASSFGRGGLADTQYFGPGTRLTVL.

The chain combines TRBV7-6 with TRBJ2-2; tentatively, D is TRBD1 (5 bases). With 5 bases removed from V and 5 bases from J, the gap between germline ends came to 9 bases. The CDR3 sequence is 13 residues long. Germline assignment: CDR1 SGHVS and CDR2 FNYEAQ. CDR3 nucleotide sequence: TGTGCCAGCAGCGGGCGACAGACCGGGGAGCTGTTTTTT. Its translation: CASSGRQTGELFF.

This chain links TRBV11-2 with TRBJ1-1; 9 nucleotides match TRBD1. CDR1 is SGHAT and CDR2 is FQNNGV in the germline V gene. CDR3 size: 18 residues. V dropped 2 bases and J dropped 0; count of bases not matched to a gene: 10. CDR3 DNA: TGTGCCAGCAGCTTAACAGGAGGGACAGGGTTGATGAACACTGAAGCTTTCTTT. It translates to CASSLTGGTGLMNTEAFF.

There are many counts of this clone. V and J are TRBV6-6 and TRBJ1-6, with TRBD1 matching 11 bases. The germline V gene encodes CDR1 MNHNY and CDR2 SVGAGI (reference sequence). This CDR3 spans 14 amino acids. V trimming: 2 bases; J trimming: 11 bases; junction bases outside the gene matches: 2. CDR3 DNA: TGTGCCAGCAGTTACGGGACAGGGGGGACACCCCTCCACTTT. Its translation: CASSYGTGGTPLHF.

This clone has at least ten counts. The chain couples TRBV7-2 to TRBJ1-2, with D perhaps TRBD1 (5 bases). Trimming left V 5 bases short and J 5 bases short, with 15 bases between. Germline CDR1 is SGHTA and CDR2 is FQGNSA. The length of the CDR3 is 14 residues. CDR3 bases: TGTGCCAGCAGCCCGATTCCCCAGGGTTATGGCTACACCTTC. Translated: CASSPIPQGYGYTF.

This clone has a handful of counts. Germline and junction disagree at one end, which may indicate a read error. This chain links TRBV4-2 with TRBJ2-5, with TRBD1 matching 7 bases. TRBJ2-7 matches the DNA end more closely, so the J call is doubtful. Germline values: CDR1 LGHNA, CDR2 YNFKEQ. The CDR3 is made up of 15 amino acids. CDR3 amino acids: CASSQGGTASNEQYF. In DNA, the CDR3 is TGTGCCAGCAGCCAAGGTGGGACAGCCTCCAACGAGCAGTACTTC.

This clone has a count of ten or more. The gene calls are TRBV19 and TRBJ1-5, with 7 positions matching TRBD1. Losses at the gene ends were 7 bases for V and 1 base for J; bases not matched to a gene: 7. The CDR3 spans 15 residues. The germline V gene has CDR1 LNHDA and CDR2 SQIVND (reference sequence). Here the CDR3 DNA reads TGTGCCAGTATCCTTTCGACAGGGAGCAATCAGCCCCAGCATTTT. As protein: CASILSTGSNQPQHF.

This clone has at least ten counts. The V and J genes are TRBV5-1 and TRBJ1-2; D might be TRBD1 (5 bases). Deletions cut 7 bases from V and 6 bases from J, with 19 bases between. The CDR3 runs 14 residues. Per the germline V gene, CDR1 is SGHRS and CDR2 is YFSETQ. The CDR3 is CASAYRGDPHGYTF. The CDR3, as DNA: TGCGCCAGCGCTTACCGGGGGGATCCCCATGGCTACACCTTC.

This clone was seen ten or more times. This rearrangement joins TRBV10-3 to TRBJ2-1; TRBD2 might be the D (6 bases). The germline V gene encodes CDR1 ENHRY and CDR2 SYGVKD. This CDR3 has 15 residues. Trimming stripped 5 bases from V and 5 bases from J, with 16 bases between. DNA of the CDR3: TGTGCCATCAGTAAGAGTGGGGGGTTGAACAATGAGCAGTTCTTC. It encodes CAISKSGGLNNEQFF.

Ten or more counts support this clone. The chain uses TRBV4-3 and TRBJ2-1; the D gene is possibly TRBD1 (7 bases). The CDR3 covers 16 residues. V dropped 0 bases and J dropped 8 bases, with 17 bases sitting between them. The germline gives CDR1 LGHNA, CDR2 YSLEER. CDR3 residues: CASSQDLRGAGDEQFF. CDR3 DNA sequence: TGCGCCAGCAGCCAAGATCTCAGGGGGGCCGGCGATGAGCAGTTCTTC.

The CDR3 DNA reads TGTGCCAGCAGTCCCGGGGGGGCCGGAACAGATACGCAGTATTTT. Protein: CASSPGGAGTDTQYF. The chain combines TRBV7-2 with TRBJ2-3, with 8 nucleotides matching TRBD2. The V segment lost 6 bases and the J segment 3 bases; nucleotides outside the gene matches: 8. This CDR3 contains 15 residues. In germline, CDR1 is SGHTA, CDR2 FQGNSA.